This TCR beta chain emerged from a study of T cells in Graves' hyperthyroidism and ophthalmopathy. Germline CDR1 SGHDT, CDR2 YYEEEE. The CDR3 sequence is 12 residues long. V lost 9 bases and J lost 6, with 16 bases in between. Amplified TCR beta CDR3 regions derived from RNA transcripts. During a first-round RT-PCR of the TCR CDR3, the HTBI primer set was used. TCRdb recomputed calls from the multiplex PCR reads with MiXCR, one row per CDR3 protein. The sample records a few hundred thousand distinct CDR3 sequences, 15% being singletons. This clonotype was recorded once. The rearrangement joins TRBV5-6 to TRBJ2-7, with a tentative D call TRBD1 (6 bases). This sequence originates from a woman aged 30 to 39 with Graves' hyperthyroidism. Source material: blood. The CDR3 loop reads CATQGPGAEQYF. The DNA for the CDR3 is TGTGCCACCCAAGGACCAGGGGCCGAGCAGTACTTC.